This is a list of T cell receptor beta chains from one sample in a study of T cell responses to AZD1222 COVID-19 vaccine. The protocol was immunoSEQ multiplex PCR, while the TCRdb copy is restricted to in-frame clones and leaves out a portion. The sample shows nearly 110,000 clones, 75% to 90% of them seen only once. The source material was peripheral blood, sampled on day 0 of AZD1222 vaccination. These receptor sequences come from an adult in good health. The CDR3 runs from the conserved cysteine through the conserved F or W.

v_gene | len | CDR3aa
TRBV7-3 | 16 | CASSLSPGQQREEQFF
TRBV28 | 14 | CASSSQDANEKLFF
TRBV9 | 14 | CASSVAGLNTEAFF
TRBV10-2 | 15 | CASSESYPMNTEAFF
TRBV28 | 17 | CASTTGTGLATNEKLFF
TRBV15 | 16 | CATSRVRSNPQDEQFF
TRBV5-1 | 15 | CASSQEGYDNQPQHF
TRBV4-2 | 13 | CASSRDRRETQYF
TRBV18 | 12 | CASSPAGYEQYF
TRBV18 | 17 | CASSPLLGTRDLYGYTF
TRBV27 | 14 | CASSYRQGAYEQYF
TRBV10-3 | 13 | CATRTAQNTEAFF
TRBV9 | 15 | CASSVDMDVGLGYTF
TRBV12-3/TRBV12-4 | 11 | CASSLGHEQFF
TRBV5-5 | 14 | CASSLPGAHYEQYF
TRBV4-2 | 16 | CASSPLGGRGNNEQFF
TRBV28 | 11 | CASSLYGEQFF
TRBV19 | 14 | CASQEGQVRTEAFF
TRBV5-1 | 17 | CASHGTGGRGVYNEQFF
TRBV27 | 15 | CASGIQGAYTGELFF
TRBV18 | 17 | CASSRFVQGSVNTEAFF
TRBV28 | 14 | CASSSAARAYEQYF
TRBV12-3/TRBV12-4 | 13 | CASSPQGYTEAFF
TRBV20-1 | 11 | CSAMGEVEQYF
TRBV7-2 | 14 | CASSLAGLSYEQYF
TRBV6-2/TRBV6-3 | 16 | CASSPTWRLSYNEQFF
TRBV7-9 | 15 | CASSYGQGGWNEQFF
TRBV5-4 | 15 | CASSSAGAMNTEAFF
TRBV7-8 | 13 | CASSFPAVETQYF
TRBV6-1 | 12 | CASSEWDTEAFF
TRBV6-2/TRBV6-3 | 16 | CASSYQAGGLINEQFF
TRBV27 | 14 | CASSPLAGTYEQYF